The subject of this entry is one TCR beta chain. The sample belongs to a study of molecular identifiers for immune sequencing clone quantification. TCRdb re-analysed the PCR reads in MiXCR, keeping a single row per CDR3 protein. The sample lists 460,000 or so distinct CDR3 sequences, roughly a fifth seen once, with about 0.8% in the top ten. Looked up from germline, CDR1 is SGHAT and CDR2 is FQNNGV. J lost 4 bases, V lost 5 bases, and 8 bases had no gene match. The CDR3 contains 15 residues. The TCR originated in a human donor in good health. Some libraries in this study had Jurkat cell RNA spiked in. This rearrangement joins TRBV11-2 to TRBJ2-5; 9 bases fit TRBD2. Specimen: naive CD8+ T cells from blood, with Jurkat cell RNA spiked in. Sample subset: FACS-sorted CD8+CD4-CCR7+CD45RA+ naive T cells. The CDR3 here is CASSPGGGDTETQYF. The CDR3 region has the DNA TGTGCCAGCAGCCCTGGCGGGGGGGATACAGAGACCCAGTACTTC.